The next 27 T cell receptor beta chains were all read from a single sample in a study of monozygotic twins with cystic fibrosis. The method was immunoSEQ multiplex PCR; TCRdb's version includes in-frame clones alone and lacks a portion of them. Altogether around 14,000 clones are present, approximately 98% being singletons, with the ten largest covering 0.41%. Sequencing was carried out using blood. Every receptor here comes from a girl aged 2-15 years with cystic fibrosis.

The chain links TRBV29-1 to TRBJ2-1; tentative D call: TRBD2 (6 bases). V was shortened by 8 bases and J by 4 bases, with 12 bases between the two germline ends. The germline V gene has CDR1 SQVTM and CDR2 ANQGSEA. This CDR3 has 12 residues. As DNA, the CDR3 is TGCAGCTCTACCGGGGGTTACAATGAGCAGTTCTTC. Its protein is CSSTGGYNEQFF.

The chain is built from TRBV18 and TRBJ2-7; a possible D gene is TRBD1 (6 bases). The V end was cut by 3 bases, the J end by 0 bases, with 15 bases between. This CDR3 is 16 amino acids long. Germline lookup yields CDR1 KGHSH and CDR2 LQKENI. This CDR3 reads CASSPVHQGSSYEQYF. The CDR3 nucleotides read TGTGCCAGCTCACCCGTCCATCAGGGGAGCTCCTACGAGCAGTACTTC.

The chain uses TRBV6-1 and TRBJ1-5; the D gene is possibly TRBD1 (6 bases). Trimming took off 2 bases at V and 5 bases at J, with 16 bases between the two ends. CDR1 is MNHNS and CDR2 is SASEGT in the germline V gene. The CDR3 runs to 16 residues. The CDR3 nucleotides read TGTGCCAGCAGTGAATCAAGGGGGTATCCGGATCAGCCCCAGCATTTT. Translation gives CASSESRGYPDQPQHF.

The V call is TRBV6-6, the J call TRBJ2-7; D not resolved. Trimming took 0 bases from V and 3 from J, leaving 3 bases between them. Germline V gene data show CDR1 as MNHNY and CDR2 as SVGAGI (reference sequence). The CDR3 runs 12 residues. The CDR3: CASSYSNYEQYF. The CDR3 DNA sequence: TGTGCCAGCAGTTACTCGAACTACGAGCAGTACTTC.

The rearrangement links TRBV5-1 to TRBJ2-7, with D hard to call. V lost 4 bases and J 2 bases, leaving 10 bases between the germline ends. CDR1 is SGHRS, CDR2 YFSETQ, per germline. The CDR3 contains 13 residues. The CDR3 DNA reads TGCGCCAGCAGCCTGGACCGCGCCTACGAGCAGTACTTC. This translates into CASSLDRAYEQYF.

The DNA for the CDR3 is TGTGCCAGCAGCCAAGTATTTGGAGGCAGGGACAGGATTGAAGCTTTCTTT. Its protein is CASSQVFGGRDRIEAFF. The chain joins TRBV4-2 to TRBJ1-1; 8 bases map to TRBD1. CDR3 length: 17 amino acids. Germline CDR1 reads LGHNA; CDR2 reads YNFKEQ. V shed 1 base, J shed 7 bases, and the junction held 14 bases outside the gene matches.

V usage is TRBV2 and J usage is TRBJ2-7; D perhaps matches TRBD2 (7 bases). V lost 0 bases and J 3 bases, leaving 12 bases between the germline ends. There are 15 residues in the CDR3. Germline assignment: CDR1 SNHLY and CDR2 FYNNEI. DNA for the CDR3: TGTGCCAGCAGTGAAGCGGGGGGGCTTGACTACGAGCAGTACTTC. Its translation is CASSEAGGLDYEQYF.

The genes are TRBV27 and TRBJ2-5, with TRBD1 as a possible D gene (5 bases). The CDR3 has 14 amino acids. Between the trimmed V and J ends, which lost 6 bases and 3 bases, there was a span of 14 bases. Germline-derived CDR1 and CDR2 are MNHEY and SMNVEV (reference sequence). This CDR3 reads CASSLLGQKETQYF. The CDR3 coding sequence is TGTGCCAGCAGCCTACTCGGACAAAAAGAGACCCAGTACTTC.

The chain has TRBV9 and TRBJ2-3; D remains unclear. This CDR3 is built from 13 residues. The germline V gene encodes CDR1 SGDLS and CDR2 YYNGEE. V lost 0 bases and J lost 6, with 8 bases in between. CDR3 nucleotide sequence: TGTGCCAGCAGCGTAGCTTCAAGGGATACGCAGTATTTT. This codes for CASSVASRDTQYF.

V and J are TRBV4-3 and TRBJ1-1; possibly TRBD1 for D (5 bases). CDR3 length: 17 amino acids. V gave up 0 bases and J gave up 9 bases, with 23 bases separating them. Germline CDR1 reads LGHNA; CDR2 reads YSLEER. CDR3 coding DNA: TGCGCCAGCAGCCAAGACTCGAGGGCAACGGTGGGACTCAAAGCTTTCTTT. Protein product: CASSQDSRATVGLKAFF.

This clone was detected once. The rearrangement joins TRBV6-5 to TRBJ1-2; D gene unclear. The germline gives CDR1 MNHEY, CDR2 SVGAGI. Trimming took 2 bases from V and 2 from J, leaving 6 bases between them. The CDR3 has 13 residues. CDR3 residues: CASSYGQNYGYTF. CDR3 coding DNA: TGTGCCAGCAGTTACGGCCAGAACTATGGCTACACCTTC.

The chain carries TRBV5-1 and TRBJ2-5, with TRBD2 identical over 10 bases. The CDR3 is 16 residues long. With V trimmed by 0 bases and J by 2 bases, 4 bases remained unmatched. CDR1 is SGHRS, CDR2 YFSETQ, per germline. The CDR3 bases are TGCGCCAGCAGCTTGGGGGTAGCGGGAGGTCAAGAGACCCAGTACTTC. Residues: CASSLGVAGGQETQYF.

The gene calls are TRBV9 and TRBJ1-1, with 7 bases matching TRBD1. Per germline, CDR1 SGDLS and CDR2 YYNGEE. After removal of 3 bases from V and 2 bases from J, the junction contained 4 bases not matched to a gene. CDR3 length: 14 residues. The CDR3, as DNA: TGTGCCAGCAGCGCCCGGGACAGAAACACTGAAGCTTTCTTT. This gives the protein CASSARDRNTEAFF. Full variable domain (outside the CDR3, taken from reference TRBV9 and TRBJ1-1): DSGVTQTPKHLITATGQRVTLRCSPRSGDLSVYWYQQSLDQGLQFLIQYYNGEERAKGNILERFSAQQFPDLHSELNLSSLELGDSALYFCASSARDRNTEAFFGQGTRLTVV.

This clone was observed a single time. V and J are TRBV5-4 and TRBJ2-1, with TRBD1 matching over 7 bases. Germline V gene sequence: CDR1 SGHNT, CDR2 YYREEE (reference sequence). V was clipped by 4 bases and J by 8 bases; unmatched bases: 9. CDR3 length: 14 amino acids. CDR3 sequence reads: CASSERQGPDEQFF. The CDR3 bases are TGTGCCAGCAGCGAGAGACAGGGTCCGGATGAGCAGTTCTTC.

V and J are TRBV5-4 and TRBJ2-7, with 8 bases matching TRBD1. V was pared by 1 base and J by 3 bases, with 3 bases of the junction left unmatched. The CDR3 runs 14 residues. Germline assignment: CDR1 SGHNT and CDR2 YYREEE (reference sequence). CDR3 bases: TGTGCCAGCAGCTTGAGTACAGGGGGCTACGAGCAGTACTTC. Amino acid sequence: CASSLSTGGYEQYF. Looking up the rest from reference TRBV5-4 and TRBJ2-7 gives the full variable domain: ETGVTQSPTHLIKTRGQQVTLRCSSQSGHNTVSWYQQALGQGPQFIFQYYREEENGRGNFPPRFSGLQFPNYSSELNVNALELDDSALYLCASSLSTGGYEQYFGPGTRLTVT.

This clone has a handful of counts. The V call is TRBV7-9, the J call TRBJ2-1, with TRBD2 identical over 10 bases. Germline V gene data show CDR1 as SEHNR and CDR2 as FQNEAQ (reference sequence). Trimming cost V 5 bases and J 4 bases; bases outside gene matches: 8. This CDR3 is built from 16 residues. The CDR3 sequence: CASSPNSGRRYNEQFF. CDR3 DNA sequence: TGTGCCAGCAGCCCAAATAGCGGGAGGCGTTACAATGAGCAGTTCTTC.

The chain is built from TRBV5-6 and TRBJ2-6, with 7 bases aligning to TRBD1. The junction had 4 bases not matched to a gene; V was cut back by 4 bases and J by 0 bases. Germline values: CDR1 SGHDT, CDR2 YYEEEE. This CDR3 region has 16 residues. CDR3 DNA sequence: TGTGCCAGCAGCACAGGGGCCGTCTCTGGGGCCAACGTCCTGACTTTC. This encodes CASSTGAVSGANVLTF.

CDR3 in amino acids: CASSGLGTADEQYF. DNA for the CDR3: TGTGCCAGCAGTGGATTAGGGACAGCGGACGAGCAGTACTTC. The V and J genes are TRBV6-1 and TRBJ2-7, with 7 bases matching TRBD1. Germline V gene lookup returns CDR1 MNHNS and CDR2 SASEGT. The V segment lost 4 bases and the J segment 5 bases; nucleotides outside the gene matches: 8. CDR3 length equals 14 residues.

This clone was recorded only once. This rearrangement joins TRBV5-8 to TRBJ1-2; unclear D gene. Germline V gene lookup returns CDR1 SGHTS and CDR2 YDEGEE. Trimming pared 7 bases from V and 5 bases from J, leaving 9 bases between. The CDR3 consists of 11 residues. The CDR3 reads CASGYGYGYTF. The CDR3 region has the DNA TGTGCCAGCGGCTATGGGTATGGCTACACCTTC. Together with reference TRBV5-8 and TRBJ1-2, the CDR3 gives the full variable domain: EAGVTQSPTHLIKTRGQQATLRCSPISGHTSVYWYQQALGLGLQFLLWYDEGEERNRGNFPPRFSGRQFPNYSSELNVNALELEDSALYLCASGYGYGYTFGSGTRLTVV.

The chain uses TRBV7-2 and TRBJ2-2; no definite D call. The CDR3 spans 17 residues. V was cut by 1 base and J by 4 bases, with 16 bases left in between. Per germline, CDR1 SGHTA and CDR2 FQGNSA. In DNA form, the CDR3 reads TGTGCCAGCAGCTTAGATCAGCGTAGGGTTTCCACCGGGGAGCTGTTTTTT. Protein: CASSLDQRRVSTGELFF.

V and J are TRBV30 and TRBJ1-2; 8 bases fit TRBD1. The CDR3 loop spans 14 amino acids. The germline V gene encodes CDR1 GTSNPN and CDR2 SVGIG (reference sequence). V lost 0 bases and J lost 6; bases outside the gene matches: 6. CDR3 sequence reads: CAWSVTRGQDGYTF. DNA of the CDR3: TGTGCCTGGAGTGTGACCCGGGGACAGGATGGCTACACCTTC.

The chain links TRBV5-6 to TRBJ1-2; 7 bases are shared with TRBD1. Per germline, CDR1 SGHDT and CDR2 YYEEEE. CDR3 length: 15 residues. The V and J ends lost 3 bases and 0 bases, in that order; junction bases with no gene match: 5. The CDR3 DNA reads TGTGCCAGCAGCTACGGGACAGTAACTAACTATGGCTACACCTTC. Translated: CASSYGTVTNYGYTF.

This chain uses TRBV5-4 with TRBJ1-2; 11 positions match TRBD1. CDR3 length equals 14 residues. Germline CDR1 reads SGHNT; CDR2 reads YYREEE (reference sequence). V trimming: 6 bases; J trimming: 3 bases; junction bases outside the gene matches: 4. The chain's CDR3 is CASNWDRGDYGYTF. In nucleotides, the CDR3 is TGTGCCAGCAACTGGGACAGGGGGGACTATGGCTACACCTTC. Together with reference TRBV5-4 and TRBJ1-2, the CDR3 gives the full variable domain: ETGVTQSPTHLIKTRGQQVTLRCSSQSGHNTVSWYQQALGQGPQFIFQYYREEENGRGNFPPRFSGLQFPNYSSELNVNALELDDSALYLCASNWDRGDYGYTFGSGTRLTVV.

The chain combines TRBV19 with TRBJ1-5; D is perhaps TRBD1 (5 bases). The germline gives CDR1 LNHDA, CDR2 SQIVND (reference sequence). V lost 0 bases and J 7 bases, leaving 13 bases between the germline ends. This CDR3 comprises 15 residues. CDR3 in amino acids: CASSIDHGGVQPQHF. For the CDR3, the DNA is TGTGCCAGTAGTATAGATCATGGGGGTGTACAGCCCCAGCATTTT. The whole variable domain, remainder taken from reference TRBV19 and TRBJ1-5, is DGGITQSPKYLFRKEGQNVTLSCEQNLNHDAMYWYRQDPGQGLRLIYYSQIVNDFQKGDIAEGYSVSREKKESFPLTVTSAQKNPTAFYLCASSIDHGGVQPQHFGDGTRLSIL.

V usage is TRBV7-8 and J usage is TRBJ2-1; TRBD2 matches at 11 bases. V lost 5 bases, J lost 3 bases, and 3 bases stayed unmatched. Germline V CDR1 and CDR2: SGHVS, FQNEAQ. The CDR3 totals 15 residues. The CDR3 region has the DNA TGTGCCAGCAGCCCTACTAGCGGGGGCTACAATGAGCAGTTCTTC. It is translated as CASSPTSGGYNEQFF.

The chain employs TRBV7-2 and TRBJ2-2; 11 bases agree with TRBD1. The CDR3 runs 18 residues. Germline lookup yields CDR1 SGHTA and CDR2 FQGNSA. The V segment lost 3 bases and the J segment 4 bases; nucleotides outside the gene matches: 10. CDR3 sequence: CASSFIEGQGGITGELFF. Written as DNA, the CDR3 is TGTGCCAGCAGCTTCATTGAGGGACAGGGGGGCATCACCGGGGAGCTGTTTTTT.

DNA for the CDR3: TGTGCCAGCAGTTTCAGGGGGGCGGACGGCGGTGGCTACACCTTC. Translating it yields CASSFRGADGGGYTF. The chain links TRBV27 to TRBJ1-2, with 7 bases aligning to TRBD1. This CDR3 has 15 amino acids. Germline V gene lookup returns CDR1 MNHEY and CDR2 SMNVEV (reference sequence). The ends lost 3 bases at V and 7 bases at J; junction bases unmatched: 11.